This record concerns one TCR beta chain sequence. Under recently defined diagnostic criteria, the patients with Susac syndrome qualified as having definite or probable disease. TEMRA cells underwent FACS enrichment and CD8+ and CD4+ T cells underwent negative isolation. The data were obtained in a study of CD8 T cells in Susac syndrome. Study in general: Of the sequenced Susac syndrome patients, more than five had active disease and eight were in remission.

Random hexamers served to reverse transcribe roughly 0.45 to 1 ug RNA. TCRdb fed the immunoSEQ multiplex PCR reads into MiXCR, producing one record per CDR3 protein. The profile shows 50,000 to 55,000 distinct CDR3 sequences, 95% of them singletons. V gave up 3 bases and J gave up 8 bases, with 13 bases separating them. This CDR3 comprises 13 residues. The receptor's source is a human donor with Susac syndrome. J is TRBJ1-2 and V is TRBV12-3 or TRBV12-4; D remains ambiguous. The sequencing input was CD8+ T cells from PBMCs. The CDR3 here is CASSLSSGHGYTF. Written as DNA, the CDR3 is TGTGCCAGCAGTTTGTCGTCCGGGCACGGCTACACCTTC.